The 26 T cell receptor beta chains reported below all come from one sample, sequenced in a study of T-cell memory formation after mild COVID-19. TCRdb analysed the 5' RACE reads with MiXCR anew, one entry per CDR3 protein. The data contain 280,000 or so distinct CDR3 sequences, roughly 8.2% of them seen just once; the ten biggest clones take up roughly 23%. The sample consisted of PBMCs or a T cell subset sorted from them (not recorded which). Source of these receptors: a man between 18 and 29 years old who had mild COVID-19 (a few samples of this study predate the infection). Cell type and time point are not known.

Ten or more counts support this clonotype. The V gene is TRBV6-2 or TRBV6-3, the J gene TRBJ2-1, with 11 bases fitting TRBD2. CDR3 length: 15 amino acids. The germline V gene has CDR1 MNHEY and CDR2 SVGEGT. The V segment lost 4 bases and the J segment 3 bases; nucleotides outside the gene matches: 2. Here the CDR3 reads CASSWLAGGYNEQFF. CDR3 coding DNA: TGTGCCAGCAGTTGGCTAGCGGGGGGCTACAATGAGCAGTTCTTC.

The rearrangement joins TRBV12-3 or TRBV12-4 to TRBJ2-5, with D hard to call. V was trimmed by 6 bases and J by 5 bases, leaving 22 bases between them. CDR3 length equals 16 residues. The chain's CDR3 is CASSRLKNTYGETQYF. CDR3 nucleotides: TGTGCCAGCAGCCGCCTTAAAAATACTTATGGGGAGACCCAGTACTTC.

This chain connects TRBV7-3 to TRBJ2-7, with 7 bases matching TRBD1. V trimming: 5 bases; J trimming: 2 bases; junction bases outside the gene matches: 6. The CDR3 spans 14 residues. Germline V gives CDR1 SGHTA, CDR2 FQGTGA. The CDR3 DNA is TGTGCCAGCAGCCAGACAGGGAAAGCCTACGAGCAGTACGTC. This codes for CASSQTGKAYEQYV.

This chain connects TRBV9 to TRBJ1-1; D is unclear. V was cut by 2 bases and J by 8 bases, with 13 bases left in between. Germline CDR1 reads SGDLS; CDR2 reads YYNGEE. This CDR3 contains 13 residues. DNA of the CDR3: TGTGCCAGCAGCGTCCGCGGAGGCGGCGAAGCTTTCTTT. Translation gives CASSVRGGGEAFF.

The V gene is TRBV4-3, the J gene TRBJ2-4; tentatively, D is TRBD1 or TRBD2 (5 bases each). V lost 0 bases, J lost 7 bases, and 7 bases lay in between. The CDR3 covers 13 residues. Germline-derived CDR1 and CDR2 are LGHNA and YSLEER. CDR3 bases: TGCGCCAGCAGCCAAGATTGGGGGAACATTCAGTACTTC. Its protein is CASSQDWGNIQYF.

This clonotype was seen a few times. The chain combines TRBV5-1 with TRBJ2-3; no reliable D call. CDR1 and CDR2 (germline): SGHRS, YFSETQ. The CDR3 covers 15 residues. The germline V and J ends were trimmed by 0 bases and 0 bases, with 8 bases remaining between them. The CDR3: CASSLDTGSTDTQYF. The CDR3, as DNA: TGCGCCAGCAGCTTGGATACGGGCAGCACAGATACGCAGTATTTT.

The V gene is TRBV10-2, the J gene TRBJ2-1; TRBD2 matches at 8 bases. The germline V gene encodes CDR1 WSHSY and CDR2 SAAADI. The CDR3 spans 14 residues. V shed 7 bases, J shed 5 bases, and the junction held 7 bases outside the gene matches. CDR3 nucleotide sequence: TGCGCCAGCAATCGGGGGGGCAGTGACAATGAGCAGTTCTTC. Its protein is CASNRGGSDNEQFF.

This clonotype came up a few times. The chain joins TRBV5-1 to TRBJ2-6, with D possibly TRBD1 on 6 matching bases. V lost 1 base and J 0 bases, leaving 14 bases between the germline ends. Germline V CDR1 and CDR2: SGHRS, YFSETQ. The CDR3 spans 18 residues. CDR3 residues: CASSLRQVQTSGANVLTF. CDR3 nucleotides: TGCGCCAGCAGCTTGCGACAGGTACAAACCTCTGGGGCCAACGTCCTGACTTTC.

CDR3 loop: CASSQAPGADEKLFF. For the CDR3, the DNA is TGCGCCAGCAGCCAAGCGCCGGGGGCGGATGAAAAACTGTTTTTT. This chain uses TRBV4-1 with TRBJ1-4, with D tentatively TRBD1 (6 bases). Germline V lookup: CDR1 MGHRA, CDR2 YSYEKL. Trimming removed 1 base from V and 6 bases from J, with 12 bases in between. The CDR3 is made up of 15 amino acids.

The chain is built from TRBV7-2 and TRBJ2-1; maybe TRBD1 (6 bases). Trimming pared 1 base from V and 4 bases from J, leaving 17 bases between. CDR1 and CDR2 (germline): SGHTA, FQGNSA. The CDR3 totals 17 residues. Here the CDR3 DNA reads TGTGCCAGCAGCTTAGGAGATTACAGGGTAGCTTACAATGAGCAGTTCTTC. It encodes CASSLGDYRVAYNEQFF. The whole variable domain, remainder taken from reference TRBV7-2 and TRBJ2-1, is GAGVSQSPSNKVTEKGKDVELRCDPISGHTALYWYRQSLGQGLEFLIYFQGNSAPDKSGLPSDRFSAERTGGSVSTLTIQRTQQEDSAVYLCASSLGDYRVAYNEQFFGPGTRLTVL.

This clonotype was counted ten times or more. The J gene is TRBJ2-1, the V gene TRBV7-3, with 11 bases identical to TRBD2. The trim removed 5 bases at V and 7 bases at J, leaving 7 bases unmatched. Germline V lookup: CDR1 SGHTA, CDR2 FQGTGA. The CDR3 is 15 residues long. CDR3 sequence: CASSISGGASNEQFF. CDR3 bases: TGTGCCAGCAGCATTAGCGGGGGGGCTTCGAATGAGCAGTTCTTC.

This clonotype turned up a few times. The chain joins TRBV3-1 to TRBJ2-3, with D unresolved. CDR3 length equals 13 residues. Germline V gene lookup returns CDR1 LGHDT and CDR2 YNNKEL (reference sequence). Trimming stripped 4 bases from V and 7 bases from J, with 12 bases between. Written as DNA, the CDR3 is TGTGCCAGCAGCCTCGGACGTCTGAATACGCAGTATTTT. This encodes CASSLGRLNTQYF.

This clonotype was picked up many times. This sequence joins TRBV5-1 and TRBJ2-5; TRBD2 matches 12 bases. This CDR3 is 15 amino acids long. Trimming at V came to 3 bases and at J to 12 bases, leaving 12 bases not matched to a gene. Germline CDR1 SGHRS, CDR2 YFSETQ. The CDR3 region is CASSSMTSGGGREYF. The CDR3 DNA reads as TGCGCCAGCAGCTCCATGACTAGCGGGGGCGGCCGAGAGTACTTC.

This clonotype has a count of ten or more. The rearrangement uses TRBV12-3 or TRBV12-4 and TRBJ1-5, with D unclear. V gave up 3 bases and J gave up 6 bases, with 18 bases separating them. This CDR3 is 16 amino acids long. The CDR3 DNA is TGTGCCAGCAGTTTTGAAGTGGGCGACTATTTTCAGCCCCAGCATTTT. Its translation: CASSFEVGDYFQPQHF.

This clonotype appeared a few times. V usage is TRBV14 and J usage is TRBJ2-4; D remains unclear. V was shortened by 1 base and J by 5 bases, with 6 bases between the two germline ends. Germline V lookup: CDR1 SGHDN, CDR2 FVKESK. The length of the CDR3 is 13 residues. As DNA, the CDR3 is TGTGCCAGCAGCCAAGCGCCCGAAAACATTCAGTACTTC. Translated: CASSQAPENIQYF.

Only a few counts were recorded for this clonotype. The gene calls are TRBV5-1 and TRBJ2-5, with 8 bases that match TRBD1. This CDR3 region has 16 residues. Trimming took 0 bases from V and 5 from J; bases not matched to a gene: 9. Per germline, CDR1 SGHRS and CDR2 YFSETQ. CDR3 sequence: CASSLDSGGLGETQYF. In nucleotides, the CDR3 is TGCGCCAGCAGCTTGGATTCAGGGGGCCTGGGGGAGACCCAGTACTTC.

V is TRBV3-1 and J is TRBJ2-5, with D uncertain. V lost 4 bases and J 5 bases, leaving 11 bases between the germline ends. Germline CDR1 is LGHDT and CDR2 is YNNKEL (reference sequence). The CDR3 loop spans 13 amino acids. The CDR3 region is CASSPPMVETQYF. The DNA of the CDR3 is TGTGCCAGCAGCCCACCCATGGTGGAGACCCAGTACTTC.

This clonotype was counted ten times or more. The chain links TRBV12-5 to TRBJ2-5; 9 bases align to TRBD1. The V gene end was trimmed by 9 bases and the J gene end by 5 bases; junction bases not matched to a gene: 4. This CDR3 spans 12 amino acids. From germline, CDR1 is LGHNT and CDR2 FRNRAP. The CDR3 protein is CASRDRVETQYF. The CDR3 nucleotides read TGTGCTAGCCGGGACAGGGTTGAGACCCAGTACTTC.

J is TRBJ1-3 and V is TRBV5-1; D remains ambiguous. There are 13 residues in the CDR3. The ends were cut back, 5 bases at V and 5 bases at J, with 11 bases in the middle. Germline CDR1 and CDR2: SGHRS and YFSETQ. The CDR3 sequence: CASRWSSRNTIYF. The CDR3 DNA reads TGCGCCAGCAGATGGTCCTCGCGAAACACCATATATTTT.

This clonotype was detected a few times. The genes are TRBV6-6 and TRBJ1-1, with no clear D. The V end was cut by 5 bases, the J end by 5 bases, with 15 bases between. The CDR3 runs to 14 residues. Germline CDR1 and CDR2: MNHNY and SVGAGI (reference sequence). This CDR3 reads CASSPTDLRTEAFF. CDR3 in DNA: TGTGCCAGCAGTCCCACCGATCTGCGGACTGAAGCTTTCTTT.

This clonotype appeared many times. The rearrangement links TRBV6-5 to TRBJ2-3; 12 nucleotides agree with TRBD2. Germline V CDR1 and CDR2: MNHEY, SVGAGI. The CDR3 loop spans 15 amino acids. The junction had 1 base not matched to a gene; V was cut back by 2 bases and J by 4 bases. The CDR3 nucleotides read TGTGCCAGCAGTTACGGACTAGCGGGGCCAGATACGCAGTATTTT. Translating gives CASSYGLAGPDTQYF.

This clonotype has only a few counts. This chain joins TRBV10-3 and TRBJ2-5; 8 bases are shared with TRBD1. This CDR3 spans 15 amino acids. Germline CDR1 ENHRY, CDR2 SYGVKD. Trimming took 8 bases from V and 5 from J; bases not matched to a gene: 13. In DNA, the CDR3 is TGTGCCATCCAGCAGGGACAGGCTGGTTTGGAGACCCAGTACTTC. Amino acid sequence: CAIQQGQAGLETQYF.

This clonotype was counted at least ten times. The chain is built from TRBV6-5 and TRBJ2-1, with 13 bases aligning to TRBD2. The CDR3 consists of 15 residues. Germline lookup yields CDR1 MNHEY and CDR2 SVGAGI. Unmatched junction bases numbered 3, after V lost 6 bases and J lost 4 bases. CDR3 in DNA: TGTGCCAGCAGGACTAGCGGGGGGCCTTACAATGAGCAGTTCTTC. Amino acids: CASRTSGGPYNEQFF.

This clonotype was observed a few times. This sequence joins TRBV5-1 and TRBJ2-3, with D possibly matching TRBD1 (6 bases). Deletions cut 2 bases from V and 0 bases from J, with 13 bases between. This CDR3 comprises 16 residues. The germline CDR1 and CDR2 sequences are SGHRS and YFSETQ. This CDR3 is CASSLGDRSSTDTQYF. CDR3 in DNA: TGCGCCAGCAGCTTAGGAGACAGGTCGAGCACAGATACGCAGTATTTT.

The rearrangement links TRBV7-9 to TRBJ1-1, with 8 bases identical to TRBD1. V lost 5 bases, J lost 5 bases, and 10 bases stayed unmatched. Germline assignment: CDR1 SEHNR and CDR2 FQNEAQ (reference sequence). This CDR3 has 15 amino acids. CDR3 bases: TGTGCCAGCAGCCTATTACAGGGGGTGATGACTGAAGCTTTCTTT. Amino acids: CASSLLQGVMTEAFF.

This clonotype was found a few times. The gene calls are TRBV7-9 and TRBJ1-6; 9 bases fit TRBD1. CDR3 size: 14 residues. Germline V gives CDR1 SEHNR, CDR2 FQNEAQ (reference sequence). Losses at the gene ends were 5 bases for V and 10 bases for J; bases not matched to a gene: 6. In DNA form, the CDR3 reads TGTGCCAGCAGCCGACCGGGACAGGGATCACCCCTCCACTTT. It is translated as CASSRPGQGSPLHF. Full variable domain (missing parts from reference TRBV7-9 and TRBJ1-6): DTGVSQNPRHKITKRGQNVTFRCDPISEHNRLYWYRQTLGQGPEFLTYFQNEAQLEKSRLLSDRFSAERPKGSFSTLEIQRTEQGDSAMYLCASSRPGQGSPLHFGNGTRLTVT.